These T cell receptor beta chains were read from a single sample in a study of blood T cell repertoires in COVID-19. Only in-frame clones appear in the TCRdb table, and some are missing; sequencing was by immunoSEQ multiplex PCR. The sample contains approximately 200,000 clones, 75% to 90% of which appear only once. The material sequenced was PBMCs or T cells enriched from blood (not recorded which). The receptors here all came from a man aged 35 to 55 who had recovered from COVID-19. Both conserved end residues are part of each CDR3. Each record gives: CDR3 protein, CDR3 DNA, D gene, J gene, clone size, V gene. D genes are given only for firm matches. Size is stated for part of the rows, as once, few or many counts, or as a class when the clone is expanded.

CDR3: CASSSINPQGDTIYF; DNA: TGTGCCAGCAGCTCAATTAATCCCCAGGGGGACACCATATATTTT; D: TRBD1; J: TRBJ1-3; size: -; V: TRBV7-8
CDR3: CASSLRGRTGQYF; DNA: TGTGCCAGCAGCCTTCGGGGCCGGACAGGGCAGTACTTC; D: TRBD1; J: TRBJ2-7; size: -; V: TRBV3-1/TRBV3-2
CDR3: CASSLSGVGQRSGEAFF; DNA: TGTGCCAGCAGCCTTAGCGGGGTGGGACAGCGCTCAGGTGAAGCTTTCTTT; D: TRBD1; J: TRBJ1-1; size: -; V: TRBV7-3
CDR3: CASSPGQGNYGYTF; DNA: TGTGCCAGCAGCCCGGGACAGGGCAACTATGGCTACACCTTC; D: TRBD1; J: TRBJ1-2; size: -; V: TRBV7-8
CDR3: CASSPSPGLQFF; DNA: TGTGCCAGCAGCCCCTCACCGGGACTCCAGTTCTTC; D: -; J: TRBJ2-1; size: -; V: TRBV3-1/TRBV3-2
CDR3: CASTSNGAPGEKLFF; DNA: TGTGCCAGCACCTCAAACGGAGCCCCCGGGGAAAAACTGTTTTTT; D: -; J: TRBJ1-4; size: -; V: TRBV3-1/TRBV3-2
CDR3: CASSLLGSEGYTF; DNA: TGTGCCAGCAGCTTACTCGGGAGTGAGGGCTACACCTTC; D: -; J: TRBJ1-2; size: -; V: TRBV7-9
CDR3: CATSREGTSEAFF; DNA: TGTGCCACCAGCAGAGAAGGGACTTCTGAAGCTTTCTTT; D: -; J: TRBJ1-1; size: -; V: TRBV15
CDR3: CASSSGISSYNSPLHF; DNA: TGTGCCAGCAGTTCAGGGATTAGCTCCTATAATTCACCCCTCCACTTT; D: -; J: TRBJ1-6; size: -; V: TRBV5-8
CDR3: CAWTSGDYGYTF; DNA: TGTGCCTGGACGTCAGGGGACTATGGCTACACCTTC; D: -; J: TRBJ1-2; size: once; V: TRBV30
CDR3: CASSFSGDVYEQYF; DNA: TGTGCCAGCAGCTTTTCCGGGGATGTCTACGAGCAGTACTTC; D: -; J: TRBJ2-7; size: -; V: TRBV7-2
CDR3: CASSPAGGSSYEQYF; DNA: TGTGCCAGCAGTCCCGCCGGAGGTAGCTCCTACGAGCAGTACTTC; D: -; J: TRBJ2-7; size: -; V: TRBV28
CDR3: CASSITGRDEKLFF; DNA: TGTGCCAGCTCCATCACCGGGAGGGACGAAAAACTGTTTTTT; D: -; J: TRBJ1-4; size: -; V: TRBV6-5
CDR3: CASKITAVHSNQPQHF; DNA: TGTGCCAGTAAGATCACTGCTGTTCATAGCAATCAGCCCCAGCATTTT; D: -; J: TRBJ1-5; size: -; V: TRBV27
CDR3: CASSLGGTVEQFF; DNA: TGTGCCAGCAGTTTAGGCGGGACAGTAGAGCAGTTCTTC; D: -; J: TRBJ2-1; size: -; V: TRBV27
CDR3: CASSLDLAVGELFF; DNA: TGTGCCAGCAGCTTGGACCTAGCCGTCGGGGAGCTGTTTTTT; D: -; J: TRBJ2-2; size: -; V: TRBV5-4
CDR3: CASSLGGTSGYEQYF; DNA: TGTGCCAGCAGTTTGGGCGGGACTAGCGGCTACGAGCAGTACTTC; D: TRBD2; J: TRBJ2-7; size: -; V: TRBV28
CDR3: CASSQHDRRYFAGNTIYF; DNA: TGTGCCAGCAGCCAGCACGACAGGCGTTACTTTGCTGGAAACACCATATATTTT; D: -; J: TRBJ1-3; size: few; V: TRBV14
CDR3: CASSPWASRPYEQYF; DNA: TGTGCCAGCAGTCCCTGGGCTAGCCGACCCTACGAGCAGTACTTC; D: -; J: TRBJ2-7; size: -; V: TRBV6-1
CDR3: CASSLGEIYGYTF; DNA: TGTGCCAGCAGCTTAGGCGAGATCTATGGCTACACCTTC; D: -; J: TRBJ1-2; size: -; V: TRBV11-1
CDR3: CASSQDPQANRANVLTF; DNA: TGTGCCAGCAGCCAAGATCCGCAGGCCAATCGGGCCAACGTCCTGACTTTC; D: -; J: TRBJ2-6; size: -; V: TRBV3-1/TRBV3-2
CDR3: CASADSQTYGYTF; DNA: TGCGCCAGCGCGGATTCCCAGACCTATGGCTACACCTTC; D: -; J: TRBJ1-2; size: -; V: TRBV5-1
CDR3: CASSLLAGGAGGQYF; DNA: TGCGCCAGCAGCTTGTTGGCGGGGGGGGCTGGAGGGCAGTATTTT; D: TRBD2; J: TRBJ2-3; size: -; V: TRBV5-1
CDR3: CASTFNSGGPYEQYF; DNA: TGTGCCAGCACCTTTAATAGCGGGGGTCCCTACGAGCAGTACTTC; D: TRBD2; J: TRBJ2-7; size: -; V: TRBV6-5
CDR3: CASSLRDSQGTQYF; DNA: TGTGCCAGCAGCTTAAGGGACAGTCAAGGGACCCAGTACTTC; D: TRBD1; J: TRBJ2-5; size: few; V: TRBV11-2
CDR3: CASSLVAASSGNTIYF; DNA: TGTGCCAGCAGCTTGGTTGCGGCGAGCTCTGGAAACACCATATATTTT; D: -; J: TRBJ1-3; size: once; V: TRBV5-6
CDR3: CASSLLAGQSYEQYF; DNA: TGTGCCAGCAGCCTACTGGCGGGACAGTCCTACGAGCAGTACTTC; D: -; J: TRBJ2-7; size: -; V: TRBV7-3
CDR3: CASSSTTVAGELFF; DNA: TGCGCCAGCAGCTCAACGACAGTCGCCGGGGAGCTGTTTTTT; D: -; J: TRBJ2-2; size: -; V: TRBV5-1
CDR3: CARSVGGGTQPQHF; DNA: TGTGCCCGCAGCGTAGGGGGGGGGACTCAGCCCCAGCATTTT; D: -; J: TRBJ1-5; size: -; V: TRBV9
CDR3: CASSVDQRGSNTGELFF; DNA: TGTGCCAGCAGCGTAGACCAGCGGGGTTCGAACACCGGGGAGCTGTTTTTT; D: TRBD2; J: TRBJ2-2; size: -; V: TRBV9
CDR3: CASSESAGGPETQYF; DNA: TGTGCCAGCAGTGAAAGTGCGGGAGGGCCCGAGACCCAGTACTTC; D: TRBD2; J: TRBJ2-5; size: -; V: TRBV6-1
CDR3: CASSRTGDLGYTF; DNA: TGCGCCAGCAGTAGGACAGGGGATTTGGGCTACACCTTC; D: TRBD1; J: TRBJ1-2; size: -; V: TRBV5-1
CDR3: CASSPSGGVGDTQYF; DNA: TGTGCCAGCAGCCCAAGTGGCGGGGTCGGAGATACGCAGTATTTT; D: -; J: TRBJ2-3; size: -; V: TRBV7-3
CDR3: CATSDNTGFLSRGYTF; DNA: TGTGCCACCAGTGACAACACAGGGTTTTTATCTCGTGGCTACACCTTC; D: -; J: TRBJ1-2; size: -; V: TRBV24-1
CDR3: CASSQVDYTSGRAGEQFF; DNA: TGTGCCAGCAGCCAAGTTGATTACACTAGCGGGAGGGCGGGTGAGCAGTTCTTC; D: TRBD2; J: TRBJ2-1; size: -; V: TRBV14
CDR3: CASSSDAEDSPLHF; DNA: TGCGCCAGCAGCTCTGACGCTGAGGATTCACCCCTCCACTTT; D: -; J: TRBJ1-6; size: -; V: TRBV5-1
CDR3: CASSRTTGGTGELFF; DNA: TGTGCCAGCAGCCGGACCACGGGGGGGACCGGGGAGCTGTTTTTT; D: TRBD2; J: TRBJ2-2; size: -; V: TRBV14
CDR3: CASSPRGQGSWVDNSPLHF; DNA: TGCGCCAGCTCCCCCCGAGGACAGGGCTCTTGGGTGGATAATTCACCCCTCCACTTT; D: TRBD1; J: TRBJ1-6; size: -; V: TRBV5-1
CDR3: CASSLTGQGVYEQYF; DNA: TGTGCCAGCAGTTTAACGGGACAGGGCGTGTACGAGCAGTACTTC; D: TRBD1; J: TRBJ2-7; size: -; V: TRBV27
CDR3: CASSLGDRDSQPQHF; DNA: TGCGCCAGCAGCTTGGGGGACAGGGATAGCCAGCCCCAGCATTTT; D: TRBD1; J: TRBJ1-5; size: -; V: TRBV5-1
CDR3: CASSLGAFYGYTF; DNA: TGTGCCAGCAGCTTAGGGGCCTTCTATGGCTACACCTTC; D: -; J: TRBJ1-2; size: few; V: TRBV7-9